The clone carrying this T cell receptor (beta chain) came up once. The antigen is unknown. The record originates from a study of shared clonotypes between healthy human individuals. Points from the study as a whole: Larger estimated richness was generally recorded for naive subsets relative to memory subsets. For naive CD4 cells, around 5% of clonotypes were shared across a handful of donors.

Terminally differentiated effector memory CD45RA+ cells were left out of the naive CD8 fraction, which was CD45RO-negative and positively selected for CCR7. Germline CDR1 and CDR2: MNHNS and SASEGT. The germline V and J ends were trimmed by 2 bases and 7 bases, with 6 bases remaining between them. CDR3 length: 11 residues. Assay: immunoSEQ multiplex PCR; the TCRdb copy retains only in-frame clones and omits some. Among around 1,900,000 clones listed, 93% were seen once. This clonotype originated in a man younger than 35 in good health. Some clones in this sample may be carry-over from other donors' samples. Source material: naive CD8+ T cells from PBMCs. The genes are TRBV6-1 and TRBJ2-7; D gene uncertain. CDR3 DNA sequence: TGTGCCAGCAGTGAACCGCCGGAGCAGTACTTC. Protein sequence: CASSEPPEQYF.